This T cell receptor (beta chain) was captured by sequencing in a study of blood T cell repertoires in COVID-19. Study details: Spain, Italy and the United States supplied samples that represented acute and convalescent COVID-19.

Grouping used clinical history reported by participants in a survey and questionnaire. The protocol was immunoSEQ multiplex PCR, while the TCRdb copy is restricted to in-frame clones and leaves out a portion. The top ten hold approximately 1.8% of the sample, which has about 480,000 clones, approximately 87% seen once. The length of the CDR3 is 15 residues. The junction had 4 bases not matched to a gene; V was cut back by 3 bases and J by 7 bases. Germline values: CDR1 LGHNA, CDR2 YSLEER. This clonotype was obtained from a woman in her 40s who had recovered from COVID-19. Material for sequencing was PBMCs or T cells enriched from blood (not recorded which). The gene calls are TRBV4-3 and TRBJ2-1; 12 positions match TRBD2. In DNA form, the CDR3 reads TGCGCCAGCAGCCAGGACGGACTAGCGGGGAATGAGCAGTTCTTC. Translated, it gives CASSQDGLAGNEQFF.